This passage covers 6 T cell receptor beta chains from one sample sequenced in a study of shared clonotypes between healthy human individuals. The protocol was immunoSEQ multiplex PCR, while the TCRdb copy is restricted to in-frame clones and leaves out a portion. The sample has about 580,000 clones, roughly 98% seen once. Positive CCR7 selection of CD45RO-negative cells yielded the naive CD8 cells, and terminally differentiated effector memory CD45RA+ cells were excluded. Material for sequencing was naive CD8+ T cells sorted from blood. These receptors were collected from a man aged 30-40 years in good health.

This chain connects TRBV5-4 to TRBJ1-2, with no clear D. The CDR3 runs 16 residues. The V end lost 2 bases, the J end lost 3 bases, and 17 bases lay between the germline ends. Germline-derived CDR1 and CDR2 are SGHNT and YYREEE (reference sequence). The CDR3 sequence is CASSLEVRLGYYGYTF. The CDR3 DNA is TGTGCCAGCAGCTTAGAGGTCCGCTTAGGGTACTATGGCTACACCTTC.

This chain connects TRBV7-6 to TRBJ2-2; D remains unclear. In germline, CDR1 is SGHVS, CDR2 FNYEAQ. Trimming removed 0 bases at V and 5 bases at J, with 10 bases between. CDR3 length: 15 amino acids. Here the CDR3 DNA reads TGTGCCAGCAGCTTAGCGCATGAAGGAACCGGGGAGCTGTTTTTT. This sequence encodes CASSLAHEGTGELFF.

The J gene is TRBJ1-2, the V gene TRBV6-6; TRBD1 is a possible D gene (5 bases). Germline V lookup: CDR1 MNHNY, CDR2 SVGAGI (reference sequence). V was trimmed by 2 bases and J by 7 bases, leaving 11 bases between them. CDR3 length: 13 residues. DNA for the CDR3: TGTGCCAGCAGTTACGCAGGGCCGGGTGGCTACACCTTC. It is translated as CASSYAGPGGYTF.

This chain links TRBV27 with TRBJ2-7, with TRBD1 matching 7 bases. Germline V gene sequence: CDR1 MNHEY, CDR2 SMNVEV (reference sequence). The ends lost 6 bases at V and 4 bases at J; junction bases unmatched: 3. This CDR3 contains 12 residues. CDR3: CASSKGQYEQYF. CDR3 DNA sequence: TGTGCCAGCAGCAAGGGACAGTACGAGCAGTACTTC.

V and J are TRBV7-8 and TRBJ1-5, with TRBD1 as a possible D gene (5 bases). With 5 bases removed from V and 0 bases from J, the gap between germline ends came to 23 bases. CDR1 is SGHVS, CDR2 FQNEAQ, per germline. This CDR3 spans 19 amino acids. The DNA of the CDR3 is TGTGCCAGCAGCACCCCGCAGGGAAGTTCCCCCACTAGCAATCAGCCCCAGCATTTT. It codes for CASSTPQGSSPTSNQPQHF.

V usage is TRBV7-2 and J usage is TRBJ2-3; TRBD2 agrees at 11 bases. The length of the CDR3 is 16 residues. Germline V gene data show CDR1 as SGHTA and CDR2 as FQGNSA. V lost 3 bases, J lost 2 bases, and 4 bases stayed unmatched. Written as DNA, the CDR3 is TGTGCCAGCAGCTTTGGGACTAGCGGTTTCACAGATACGCAGTATTTT. It is translated as CASSFGTSGFTDTQYF.